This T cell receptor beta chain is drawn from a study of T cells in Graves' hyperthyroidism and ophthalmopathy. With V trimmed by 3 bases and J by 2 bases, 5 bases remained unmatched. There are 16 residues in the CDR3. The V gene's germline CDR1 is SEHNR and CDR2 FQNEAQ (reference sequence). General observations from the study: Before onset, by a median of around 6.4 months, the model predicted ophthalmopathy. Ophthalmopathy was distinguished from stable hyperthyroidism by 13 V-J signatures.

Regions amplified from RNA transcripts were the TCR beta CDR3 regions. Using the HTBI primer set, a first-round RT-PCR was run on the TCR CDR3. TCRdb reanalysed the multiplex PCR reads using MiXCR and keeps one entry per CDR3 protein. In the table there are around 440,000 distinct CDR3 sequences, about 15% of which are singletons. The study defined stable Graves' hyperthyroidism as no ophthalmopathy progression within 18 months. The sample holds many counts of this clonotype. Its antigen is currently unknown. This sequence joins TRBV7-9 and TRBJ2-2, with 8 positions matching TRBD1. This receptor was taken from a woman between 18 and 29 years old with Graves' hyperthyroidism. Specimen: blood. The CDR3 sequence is CASSFRQGKNTGELFF. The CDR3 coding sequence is TGTGCCAGCAGCTTCCGACAGGGGAAAAACACCGGGGAGCTGTTTTTT.